The next 27 T cell receptor beta chains were all read from a single sample in a study of naive and memory T cell subsets. The SP2 primer and nested alpha and beta constant region primers amplified ligated cDNA in four rounds. TCRdb ran MiXCR on the 5' RACE reads and lists one entry per CDR3 protein. The repertoire holds about 62,000 distinct CDR3 sequences, 7% to 8% seen once, with less than 20% in the top ten. The library had UMIs added by 3' ligation of an oligonucleotide to TCR cDNA. The source is a female donor in good health.

In this sample, this clonotype turned up many times. The chain is built from TRBV7-6 and TRBJ2-1, with TRBD2 as a possible D gene (7 bases). V was cut by 1 base and J by 7 bases, with 14 bases left in between. Germline assignment: CDR1 SGHVS and CDR2 FNYEAQ. CDR3 length equals 15 residues. The DNA of the CDR3 is TGTGCCAGCAGCTTAGACGGGGGGCCCACTAATGAGCAGTTCTTC. Its translation: CASSLDGGPTNEQFF.

This clonotype turned up a few times. J is TRBJ1-5 and V is TRBV4-2, with 7 bases fitting TRBD1. This CDR3 contains 16 residues. The V and J ends lost 1 base and 1 base, in that order; junction bases with no gene match: 4. Germline V lookup: CDR1 LGHNA, CDR2 YNFKEQ. The CDR3 protein is CASSQADRLSNQPQHF. As DNA, the CDR3 is TGTGCCAGCAGCCAAGCGGACAGGTTGAGCAATCAGCCCCAGCATTTT.

The genes are TRBV18 and TRBJ1-1; D gene uncertain. The length of the CDR3 is 11 residues. Germline assignment: CDR1 KGHSH and CDR2 LQKENI. The V end was cut by 5 bases, the J end by 4 bases, with 5 bases between. CDR3 loop: CASSTATEAFF. The CDR3 DNA reads as TGTGCCAGCTCAACAGCCACTGAAGCTTTCTTT.

This clonotype was found a few times. The CDR3: CASSELVATPRINEQFF. The CDR3 nucleotides read TGTGCCAGCAGTGAACTGGTAGCTACCCCGCGGATCAATGAGCAGTTCTTC. J is TRBJ2-1 and V is TRBV2; D unresolved. CDR3 length equals 17 residues. V lost 2 bases to trimming and J lost 6 bases, with 20 bases between them. Germline V gives CDR1 SNHLY, CDR2 FYNNEI. Combining the CDR3 with reference TRBV2 and TRBJ2-1 gives the whole variable domain EPEVTQTPSHQVTQMGQEVILRCVPISNHLYFYWYRQILGQKVEFLVSFYNNEISEKSEIFDDQFSVERPDGSNFTLKIRSTKLEDSAMYFCASSELVATPRINEQFFGPGTRLTVL.

This clonotype has at least ten counts. The chain employs TRBV27 and TRBJ1-4; unclear D gene. V shed 6 bases and J shed 7 bases, with 18 bases lying between them. This CDR3 contains 15 residues. CDR1 and CDR2 from the germline V gene are MNHEY and SMNVEV (reference sequence). The CDR3 region is CASRQRLGSSEKLFF. The CDR3 bases are TGTGCCAGCAGACAAAGGCTGGGGTCGAGTGAAAAACTGTTTTTT.

This clonotype was seen a handful of times. The chain joins TRBV29-1 to TRBJ2-1, with 9 bases matching TRBD1. Germline loops: CDR1 SQVTM, CDR2 ANQGSEA. The V gene end was trimmed by 7 bases and the J gene end by 4 bases; junction bases not matched to a gene: 5. The CDR3 totals 13 residues. The CDR3 region has the DNA TGCAGCGGACGACAGGGGGAGTACAATGAGCAGTTCTTC. It yields the protein CSGRQGEYNEQFF.

V usage is TRBV6-6 and J usage is TRBJ2-1; 13 bases are a match to TRBD2. CDR3 length: 17 residues. Germline V gene lookup returns CDR1 MNHNY and CDR2 SVGAGI (reference sequence). V lost 4 bases, J lost 8 bases, and 11 bases stayed unmatched. Here the CDR3 DNA reads TGTGCCAGCAGTTCGCCTATGGGACTAGCGGGGTCGGATGAGCAGTTCTTC. Protein product: CASSSPMGLAGSDEQFF.

This clonotype appeared many times. Written as DNA, the CDR3 is TGTGCCAGTCATGTAGGGGGCGGCGTAGATACGCAGTATTTT. It yields the protein CASHVGGGVDTQYF. The V and J genes are TRBV28 and TRBJ2-3, with 7 bases identical to TRBD1. Germline loops: CDR1 MDHEN, CDR2 SYDVKM. CDR3 size: 14 residues. V gave up 9 bases and J gave up 5 bases; unmatched junction bases: 11.

This clonotype was observed a few times. The chain uses TRBV5-5 and TRBJ1-6, with a possible D match to TRBD1 (5 bases). CDR1 is SGHKS and CDR2 is YYEKEE in the germline V gene (reference sequence). CDR3 size: 21 residues. The ends were cut back, 0 bases at V and 3 bases at J, with 25 bases in the middle. In nucleotides, the CDR3 is TGTGCCAGCAGCTTGGTTATACCGGGGCCCACGGGCACTTTCTATAATTCACCCCTCCACTTT. Protein product: CASSLVIPGPTGTFYNSPLHF.

This chain links TRBV1 with TRBJ1-6; the table's D call, TRBD1, was not checked against the DNA. TRBV1 is listed as a pseudogene. This CDR3 is built from 14 residues. The CDR3 loop reads CTSSQVQGDSPLHF. The CDR3 DNA sequence: TGCACCAGCAGCCAAGTGCAGGGCGATTCACCCCTCCACTTT.

The CDR3 loop reads CASSLGGRRGQPQHF. CDR3 nucleotide sequence: TGTGCCAGCAGCTTGGGGGGACGTCGCGGGCAGCCCCAGCATTTT. The chain has TRBV7-9 and TRBJ1-5; D is possibly TRBD1 (5 bases). The V end was cut by 3 bases, the J end by 7 bases, with 16 bases between. CDR1 is SEHNR and CDR2 is FQNEAQ in the germline V gene (reference sequence). This CDR3 has 15 residues.

This clonotype was detected only a few times. The V call is TRBV12-3 or TRBV12-4, the J call TRBJ2-1; D unresolved. V lost 8 bases, J lost 5 bases, and 4 bases lay in between. This CDR3 comprises 10 residues. CDR3 sequence reads: CASGDNEQFF. The CDR3 DNA sequence: TGTGCCAGCGGAGACAATGAGCAGTTCTTC.

This clonotype was counted at least ten times. The J gene is TRBJ1-4, the V gene TRBV20-1; weak D call: TRBD1 (6 bases). Looked up from germline, CDR1 is DFQATT and CDR2 is SNEGSKA (reference sequence). The CDR3 contains 13 residues. V was pared by 6 bases and J by 10 bases, with 18 bases between. The CDR3 here is CSATGYGVGKLFF. The DNA for the CDR3 is TGCAGTGCCACAGGGTACGGGGTAGGAAAACTGTTTTTT.

This clonotype was recorded at least ten times. The chain has TRBV7-2 and TRBJ1-1, with 7 bases matching TRBD1. The CDR3 consists of 15 residues. Trimming took 1 base from V and 4 from J; bases not matched to a gene: 6. Germline CDR1 is SGHTA and CDR2 is FQGNSA. The CDR3 bases are TGTGCCAGCAGCTTAGAGGGGGCCGGTAGCACTGAAGCTTTCTTT. Protein: CASSLEGAGSTEAFF.

This clonotype was recorded at least ten times. The chain combines TRBV7-2 with TRBJ1-3, with D possibly matching TRBD1 (5 bases). With 3 bases removed from V and 4 bases from J, the gap between germline ends came to 16 bases. The CDR3 extends over 16 amino acids. Germline assignment: CDR1 SGHTA and CDR2 FQGNSA. CDR3 coding DNA: TGTGCCAGCAGCTTGAGTTCCGGGGGAGGAGGAAACACCATATATTTT. This gives the protein CASSLSSGGGGNTIYF.

This clonotype was recorded a few times. CDR3 residues: CASSVQAGVSYEQYF. The CDR3 nucleotides read TGTGCCAGCAGTGTTCAAGCGGGAGTCTCCTACGAGCAGTACTTC. The chain recombines TRBV25-1 with TRBJ2-7, with 8 bases lining up with TRBD2. Trimming cost V 4 bases and J 0 bases; bases outside gene matches: 5. The CDR3 has 15 amino acids. Per germline, CDR1 MGHDK and CDR2 SYGVNS.

The chain has TRBV9 and TRBJ1-1, with D uncertain. V was pared by 0 bases and J by 3 bases, with 9 bases between. Germline CDR1 and CDR2: SGDLS and YYNGEE. The CDR3 length is 14 residues. CDR3 region: CASSVASRDTEAFF. In nucleotides, the CDR3 is TGTGCCAGCAGCGTAGCCTCACGGGACACTGAAGCTTTCTTT. Filled out from reference TRBV9 and TRBJ1-1, the complete variable domain reads DSGVTQTPKHLITATGQRVTLRCSPRSGDLSVYWYQQSLDQGLQFLIQYYNGEERAKGNILERFSAQQFPDLHSELNLSSLELGDSALYFCASSVASRDTEAFFGQGTRLTVV.

This clonotype turned up a few times. The chain links TRBV30 to TRBJ2-1; 11 positions agree with TRBD2. CDR1 is GTSNPN and CDR2 is SVGIG in the germline V gene (reference sequence). Trimming cost V 0 bases and J 7 bases; bases outside gene matches: 2. This CDR3 spans 14 amino acids. CDR3 bases: TGTGCCTGGAGTGTACTAGCGGGAGTTAATGAGCAGTTCTTC. This encodes CAWSVLAGVNEQFF.

This clonotype has only a few counts. The V gene is TRBV7-8, the J gene TRBJ2-7, with D possibly being TRBD2 (6 bases). Between the trimmed V and J ends, which lost 0 bases and 3 bases, there was a span of 15 bases. The CDR3 is 16 amino acids. Germline lookup yields CDR1 SGHVS and CDR2 FQNEAQ. The CDR3 region has the DNA TGTGCCAGCAGCTTAGCGGGGGGAGGAATCTTCTACGAGCAGTACTTC. Amino acid sequence: CASSLAGGGIFYEQYF.

This clonotype came up many times. The chain uses TRBV19 and TRBJ1-5; 7 bases map to TRBD1. V dropped 5 bases and J dropped 4; count of bases not matched to a gene: 11. Germline CDR1 LNHDA, CDR2 SQIVND (reference sequence). The CDR3 sequence is 16 residues long. CDR3 nucleotides: TGTGCCAGTAGTCCCGGGGGACAGTTTACTAATCAGCCCCAGCATTTT. Protein sequence: CASSPGGQFTNQPQHF.

The chain is built from TRBV5-1 and TRBJ2-2; 12 nucleotides align to TRBD2. Trimming took 1 base from V and 4 from J; bases not matched to a gene: 2. The V gene's germline CDR1 is SGHRS and CDR2 YFSETQ. The CDR3 contains 16 residues. CDR3 sequence: CASSLTSGRSTGELFF. CDR3 coding DNA: TGCGCCAGCAGCTTGACTAGCGGGAGGAGCACCGGGGAGCTGTTTTTT.

This clonotype has a handful of counts. This rearrangement joins TRBV5-1 to TRBJ2-7; 8 nucleotides line up with TRBD1. This CDR3 contains 15 residues. CDR1 is SGHRS, CDR2 YFSETQ, per germline. Germline trimming cut 5 bases from V and 2 bases from J; bases unmatched to any gene: 9. CDR3 region: CASSWSGQVAYEQYF. In nucleotides, the CDR3 is TGCGCCAGCAGTTGGTCGGGACAGGTTGCCTACGAGCAGTACTTC.

This clonotype was detected a few times. The chain combines TRBV20-1 with TRBJ2-2; D tentatively reads TRBD1 or TRBD2 (5 bases each). Trimming took 3 bases from V and 7 from J, leaving 15 bases between them. Germline loops: CDR1 DFQATT, CDR2 SNEGSKA (reference sequence). There are 14 residues in the CDR3. CDR3 nucleotide sequence: TGCAGTGCTAGGCGGACTTTGAGGGGCGGGGAGCTGTTTTTT. Amino acid sequence: CSARRTLRGGELFF.

This clonotype was seen at least ten times. V usage is TRBV4-1 and J usage is TRBJ1-1, with D hard to call. Germline CDR1 reads MGHRA; CDR2 reads YSYEKL. V was pared by 0 bases and J by 5 bases, with 13 bases between. The CDR3 extends over 15 amino acids. This chain's CDR3 is CASSQDTGSLTEAFF. The CDR3 nucleotides are TGCGCCAGCAGCCAAGATACGGGCAGCCTAACTGAAGCTTTCTTT.

A few counts support this clonotype. The chain joins TRBV20-1 to TRBJ2-1; 14 bases map to TRBD2. Germline CDR1 is DFQATT and CDR2 is SNEGSKA (reference sequence). The CDR3 runs 19 residues. V lost 2 bases, J lost 0 bases, and 9 bases stayed unmatched. The chain's CDR3 is CSARPGLAGVGSSYNEQFF. In nucleotides, the CDR3 is TGCAGTGCTAGACCGGGACTAGCGGGAGTGGGGAGCTCCTACAATGAGCAGTTCTTC.

This clonotype was found a few times. The rearrangement joins TRBV29-1 to TRBJ2-1, with 12 bases identical to TRBD2. The CDR3 runs to 18 residues. Trimming cost V 1 base and J 0 bases; bases outside gene matches: 7. In germline, CDR1 is SQVTM, CDR2 ANQGSEA. CDR3 amino acids: CSVEGGLAGTSSYNEQFF. The DNA for the CDR3 is TGCAGCGTTGAAGGAGGACTAGCGGGAACTAGCTCCTACAATGAGCAGTTCTTC.

This chain links TRBV7-9 with TRBJ1-1, with 9 bases identical to TRBD1. The germline CDR1 and CDR2 sequences are SEHNR and FQNEAQ (reference sequence). The CDR3 totals 15 residues. V trimming: 5 bases; J trimming: 0 bases; junction bases outside the gene matches: 4. CDR3 DNA sequence: TGTGCCAGCAGCGATGGACAGGGGTTGAACACTGAAGCTTTCTTT. Its protein product is CASSDGQGLNTEAFF.